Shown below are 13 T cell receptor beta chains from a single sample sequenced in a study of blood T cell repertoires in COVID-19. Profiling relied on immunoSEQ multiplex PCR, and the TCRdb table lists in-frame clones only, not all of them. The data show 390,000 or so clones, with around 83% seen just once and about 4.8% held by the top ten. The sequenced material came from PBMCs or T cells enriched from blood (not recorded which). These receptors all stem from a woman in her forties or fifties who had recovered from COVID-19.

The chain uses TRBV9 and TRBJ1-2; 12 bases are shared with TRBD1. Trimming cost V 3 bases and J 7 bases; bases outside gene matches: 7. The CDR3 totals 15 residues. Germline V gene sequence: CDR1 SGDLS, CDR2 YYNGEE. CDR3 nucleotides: TGTGCCAGCAGCGCGGCGGGACAGGGGGCGCGTGGCTACACCTTC. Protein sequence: CASSAAGQGARGYTF.

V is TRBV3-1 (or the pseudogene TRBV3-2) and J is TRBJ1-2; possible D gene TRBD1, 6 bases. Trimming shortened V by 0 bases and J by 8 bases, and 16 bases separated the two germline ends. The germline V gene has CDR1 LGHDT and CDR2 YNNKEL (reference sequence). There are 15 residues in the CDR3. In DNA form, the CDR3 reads TGTGCCAGCAGCCAAGATCTCCGAGGGGGTAGGGGCTACACCTTC. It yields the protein CASSQDLRGGRGYTF.

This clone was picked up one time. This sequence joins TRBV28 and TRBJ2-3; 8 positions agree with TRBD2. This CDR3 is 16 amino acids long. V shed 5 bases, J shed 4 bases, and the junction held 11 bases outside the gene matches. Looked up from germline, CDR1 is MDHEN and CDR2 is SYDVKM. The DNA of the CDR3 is TGTGCCAGCAGTGACATGCGGGGGGTTAGGTCAGATACGCAGTATTTT. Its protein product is CASSDMRGVRSDTQYF.

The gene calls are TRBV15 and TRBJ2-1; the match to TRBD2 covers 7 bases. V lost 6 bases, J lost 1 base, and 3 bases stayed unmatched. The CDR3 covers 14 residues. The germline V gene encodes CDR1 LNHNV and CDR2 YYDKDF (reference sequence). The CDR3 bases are TGTGCCACCAGGGGAGGGCCGTCCTACAATGAGCAGTTCTTC. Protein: CATRGGPSYNEQFF.

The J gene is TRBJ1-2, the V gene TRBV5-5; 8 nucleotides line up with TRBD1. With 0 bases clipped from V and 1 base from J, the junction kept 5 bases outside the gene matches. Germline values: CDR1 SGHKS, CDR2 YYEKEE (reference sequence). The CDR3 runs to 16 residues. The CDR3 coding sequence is TGTGCCAGCAGCTTGGGAGGGACAGGCCGTAACTATGGCTACACCTTC. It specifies CASSLGGTGRNYGYTF.

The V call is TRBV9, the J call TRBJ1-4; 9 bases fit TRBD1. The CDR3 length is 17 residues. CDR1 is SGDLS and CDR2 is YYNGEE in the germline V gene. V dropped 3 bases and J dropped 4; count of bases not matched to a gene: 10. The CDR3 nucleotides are TGTGCCAGCAGCGCACCCCGGGGGACAGGGATTAATGAAAAACTGTTTTTT. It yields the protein CASSAPRGTGINEKLFF.

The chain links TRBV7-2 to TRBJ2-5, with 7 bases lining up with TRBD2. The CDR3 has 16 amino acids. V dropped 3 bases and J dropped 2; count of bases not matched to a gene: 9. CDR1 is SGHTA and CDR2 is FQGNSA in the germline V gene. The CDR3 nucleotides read TGTGCCAGCAGCTTCGGAGCGGGACTACTTCAAGAGACCCAGTACTTC. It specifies CASSFGAGLLQETQYF.

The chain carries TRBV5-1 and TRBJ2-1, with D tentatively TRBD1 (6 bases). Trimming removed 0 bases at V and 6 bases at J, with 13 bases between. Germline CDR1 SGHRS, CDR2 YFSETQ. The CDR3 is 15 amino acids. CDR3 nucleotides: TGCGCCAGCAGCTTGGAGGGTAACAGGGCCAATGAGCAGTTCTTC. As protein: CASSLEGNRANEQFF.

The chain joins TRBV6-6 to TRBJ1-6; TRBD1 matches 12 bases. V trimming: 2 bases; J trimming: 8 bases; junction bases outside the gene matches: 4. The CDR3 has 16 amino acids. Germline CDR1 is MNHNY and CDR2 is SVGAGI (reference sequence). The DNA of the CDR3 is TGTGCCAGCAGTTACACTCGGGACAGGGGGCATTCACCCCTCCACTTT. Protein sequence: CASSYTRDRGHSPLHF.

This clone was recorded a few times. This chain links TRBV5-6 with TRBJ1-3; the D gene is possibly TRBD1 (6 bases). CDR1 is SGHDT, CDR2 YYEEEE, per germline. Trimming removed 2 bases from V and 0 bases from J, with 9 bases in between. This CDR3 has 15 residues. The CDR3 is CASSFAGDSGNTIYF. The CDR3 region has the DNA TGTGCCAGCAGCTTCGCAGGGGACTCTGGAAACACCATATATTTT.

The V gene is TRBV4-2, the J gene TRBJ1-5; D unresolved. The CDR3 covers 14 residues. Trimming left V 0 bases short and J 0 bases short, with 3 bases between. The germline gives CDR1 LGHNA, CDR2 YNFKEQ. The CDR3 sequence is CASSQDSSNQPQHF. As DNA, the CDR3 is TGTGCCAGCAGCCAAGACTCTAGCAATCAGCCCCAGCATTTT.

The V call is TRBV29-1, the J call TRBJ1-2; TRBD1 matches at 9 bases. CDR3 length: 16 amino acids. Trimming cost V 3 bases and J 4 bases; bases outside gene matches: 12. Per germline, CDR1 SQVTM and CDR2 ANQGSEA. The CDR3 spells CSVEGDRGTFGYGYTF. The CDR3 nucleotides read TGCAGCGTTGAGGGTGACAGGGGGACTTTTGGCTATGGCTACACCTTC.

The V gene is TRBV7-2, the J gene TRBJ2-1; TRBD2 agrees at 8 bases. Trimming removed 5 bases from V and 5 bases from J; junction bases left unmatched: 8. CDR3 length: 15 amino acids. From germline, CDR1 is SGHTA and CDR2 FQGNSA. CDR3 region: CASSVTSGKNNEQFF. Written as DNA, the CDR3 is TGTGCCAGCAGCGTCACTAGCGGAAAAAACAATGAGCAGTTCTTC.